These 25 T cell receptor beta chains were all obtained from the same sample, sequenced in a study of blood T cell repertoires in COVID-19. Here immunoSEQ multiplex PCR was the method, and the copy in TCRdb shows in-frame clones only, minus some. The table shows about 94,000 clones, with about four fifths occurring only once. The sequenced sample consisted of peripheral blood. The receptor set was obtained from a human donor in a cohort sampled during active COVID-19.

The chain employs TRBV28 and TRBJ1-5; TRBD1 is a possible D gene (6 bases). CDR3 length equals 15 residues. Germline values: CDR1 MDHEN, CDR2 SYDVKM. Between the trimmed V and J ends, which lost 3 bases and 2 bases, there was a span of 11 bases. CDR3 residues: CASSLSGVGNQPQHF. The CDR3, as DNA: TGTGCCAGCAGTTTGTCAGGGGTGGGCAATCAGCCCCAGCATTTT. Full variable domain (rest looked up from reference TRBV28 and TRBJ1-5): DVKVTQSSRYLVKRTGEKVFLECVQDMDHENMFWYRQDPGLGLRLIYFSYDVKMKEKGDIPEGYSVSREKKERFSLILESASTNQTSMYLCASSLSGVGNQPQHFGDGTRLSIL.

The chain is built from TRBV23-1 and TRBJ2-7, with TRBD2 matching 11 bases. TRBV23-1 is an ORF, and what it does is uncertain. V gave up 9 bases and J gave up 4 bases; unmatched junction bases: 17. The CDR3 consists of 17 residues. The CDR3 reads CASVGTSGLRRLYEQYF. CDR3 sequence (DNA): TGCGCCAGTGTCGGGACTAGCGGTCTGCGCCGCCTTTACGAGCAGTACTTC.

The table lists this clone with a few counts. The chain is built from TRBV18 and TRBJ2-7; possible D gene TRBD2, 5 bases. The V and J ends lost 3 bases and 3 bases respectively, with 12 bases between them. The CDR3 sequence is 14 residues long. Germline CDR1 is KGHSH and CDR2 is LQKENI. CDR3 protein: CASSPNRGDYEQYF. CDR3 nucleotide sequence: TGTGCCAGCTCACCCAACCGGGGAGACTACGAGCAGTACTTC.

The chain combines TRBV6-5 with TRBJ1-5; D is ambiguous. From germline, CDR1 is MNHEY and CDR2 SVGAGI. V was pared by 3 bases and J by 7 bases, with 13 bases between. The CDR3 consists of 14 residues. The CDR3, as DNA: TGTGCCAGCAGTTATTGGCGGGGTGGCCAGCCCCAGCATTTT. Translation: CASSYWRGGQPQHF.

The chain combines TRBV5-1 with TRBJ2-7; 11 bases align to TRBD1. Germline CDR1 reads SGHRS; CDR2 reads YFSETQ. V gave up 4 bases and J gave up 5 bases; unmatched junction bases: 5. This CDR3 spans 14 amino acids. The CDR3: CASSPGQGVHEQYF. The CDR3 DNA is TGCGCCAGCAGCCCGGGACAGGGGGTCCACGAGCAGTACTTC.

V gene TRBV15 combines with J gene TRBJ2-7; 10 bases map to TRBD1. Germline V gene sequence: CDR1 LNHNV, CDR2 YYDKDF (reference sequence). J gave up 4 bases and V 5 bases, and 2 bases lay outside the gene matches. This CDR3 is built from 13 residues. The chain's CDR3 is CATSLDRGYEQYF. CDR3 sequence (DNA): TGTGCCACCAGCCTGGACAGGGGGTACGAGCAGTACTTC.

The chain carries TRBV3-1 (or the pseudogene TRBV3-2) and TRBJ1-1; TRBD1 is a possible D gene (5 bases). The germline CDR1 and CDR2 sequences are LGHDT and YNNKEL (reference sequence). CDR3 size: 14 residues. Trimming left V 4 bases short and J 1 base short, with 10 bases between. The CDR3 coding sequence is TGTGCCAGCAGCCGAGGACACCAGAACACTGAAGCTTTCTTT. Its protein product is CASSRGHQNTEAFF.

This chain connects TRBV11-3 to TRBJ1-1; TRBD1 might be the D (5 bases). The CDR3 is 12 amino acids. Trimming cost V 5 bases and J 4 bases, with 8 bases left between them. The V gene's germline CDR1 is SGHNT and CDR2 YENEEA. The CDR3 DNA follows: TGTGCCAGCAGCCAGGGTGGCACTGAAGCTTTCTTT. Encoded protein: CASSQGGTEAFF.

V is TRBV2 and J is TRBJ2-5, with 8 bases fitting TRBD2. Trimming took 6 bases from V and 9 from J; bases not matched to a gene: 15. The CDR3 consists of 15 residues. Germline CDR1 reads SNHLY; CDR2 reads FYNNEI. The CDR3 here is CASRQLLAAYSPQYF. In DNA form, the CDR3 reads TGTGCCAGCAGACAGTTACTAGCGGCCTATTCGCCCCAGTACTTC.

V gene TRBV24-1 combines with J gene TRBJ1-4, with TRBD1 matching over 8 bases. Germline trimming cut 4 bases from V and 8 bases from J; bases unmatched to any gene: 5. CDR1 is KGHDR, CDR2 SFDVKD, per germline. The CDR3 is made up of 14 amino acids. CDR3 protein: CATSDPWTGEKLFF. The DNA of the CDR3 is TGTGCCACCAGTGACCCCTGGACAGGGGAAAAACTGTTTTTT.

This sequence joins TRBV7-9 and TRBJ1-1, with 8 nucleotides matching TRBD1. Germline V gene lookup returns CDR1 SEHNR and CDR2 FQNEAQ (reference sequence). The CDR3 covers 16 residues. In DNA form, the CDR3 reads TGTGCTCTGACTGGCAAGACAGGGGCTTTGAACACTGAAGCTTTCTTT. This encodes CALTGKTGALNTEAFF.

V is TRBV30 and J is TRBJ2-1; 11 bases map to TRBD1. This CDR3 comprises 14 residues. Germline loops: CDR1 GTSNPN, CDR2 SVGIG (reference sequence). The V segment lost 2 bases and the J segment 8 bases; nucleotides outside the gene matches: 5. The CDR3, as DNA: TGTGCCTGGAGTACGGGACAGGGGGTATATGAGCAGTTCTTC. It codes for CAWSTGQGVYEQFF.

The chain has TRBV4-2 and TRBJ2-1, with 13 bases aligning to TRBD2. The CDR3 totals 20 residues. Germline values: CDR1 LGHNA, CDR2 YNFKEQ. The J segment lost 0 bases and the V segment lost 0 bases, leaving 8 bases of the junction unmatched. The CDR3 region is CASSQDRLAGGRSSYNEQFF. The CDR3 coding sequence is TGTGCCAGCAGCCAAGACCGACTAGCGGGAGGCCGGAGCTCCTACAATGAGCAGTTCTTC.

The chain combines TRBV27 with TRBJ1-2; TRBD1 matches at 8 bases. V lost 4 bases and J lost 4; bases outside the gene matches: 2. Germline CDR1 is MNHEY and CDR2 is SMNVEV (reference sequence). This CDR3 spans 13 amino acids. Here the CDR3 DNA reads TGTGCCAGCAGTTACGACAGGGGCTATGGCTACACCTTC. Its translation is CASSYDRGYGYTF.

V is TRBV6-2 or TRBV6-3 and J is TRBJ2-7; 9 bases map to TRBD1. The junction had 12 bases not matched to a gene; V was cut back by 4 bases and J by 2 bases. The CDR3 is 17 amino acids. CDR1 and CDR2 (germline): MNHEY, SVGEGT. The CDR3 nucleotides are TGTGCCAGCAGTTTAACAGGGGGCGTCCGCGCCACCTACGAGCAGTACTTC. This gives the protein CASSLTGGVRATYEQYF.

CDR3 DNA: TGTGCCAGCGGGCCCCTCCAGGGTAGACCCCTCCACTTT. Its protein is CASGPLQGRPLHF. This rearrangement joins TRBV28 to TRBJ1-6; possibly TRBD1 for D (5 bases). With 8 bases removed from V and 12 bases from J, the gap between germline ends came to 17 bases. This CDR3 has 13 residues. Germline V gene data show CDR1 as MDHEN and CDR2 as SYDVKM.

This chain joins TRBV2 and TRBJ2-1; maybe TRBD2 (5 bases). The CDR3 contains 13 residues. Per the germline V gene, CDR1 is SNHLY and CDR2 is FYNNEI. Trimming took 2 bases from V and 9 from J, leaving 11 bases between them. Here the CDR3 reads CASSELLGGEQFF. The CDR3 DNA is TGTGCCAGCAGTGAACTTTTAGGAGGTGAGCAGTTCTTC. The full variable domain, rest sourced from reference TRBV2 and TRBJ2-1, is EPEVTQTPSHQVTQMGQEVILRCVPISNHLYFYWYRQILGQKVEFLVSFYNNEISEKSEIFDDQFSVERPDGSNFTLKIRSTKLEDSAMYFCASSELLGGEQFFGPGTRLTVL.

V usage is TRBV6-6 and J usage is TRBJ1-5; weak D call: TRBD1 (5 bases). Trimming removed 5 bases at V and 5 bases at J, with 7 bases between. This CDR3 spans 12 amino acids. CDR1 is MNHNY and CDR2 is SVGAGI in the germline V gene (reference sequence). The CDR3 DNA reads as TGTGCCAGCAGTAAAGGGGATCAGCCCCAGCATTTT. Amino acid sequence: CASSKGDQPQHF.

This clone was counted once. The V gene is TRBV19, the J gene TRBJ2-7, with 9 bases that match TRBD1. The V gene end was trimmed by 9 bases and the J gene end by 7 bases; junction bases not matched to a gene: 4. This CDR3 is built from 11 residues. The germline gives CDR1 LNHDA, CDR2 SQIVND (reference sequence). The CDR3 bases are TGTGCCAGCACAGGGGGCGGTGAGCAGTACTTC. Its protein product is CASTGGGEQYF.

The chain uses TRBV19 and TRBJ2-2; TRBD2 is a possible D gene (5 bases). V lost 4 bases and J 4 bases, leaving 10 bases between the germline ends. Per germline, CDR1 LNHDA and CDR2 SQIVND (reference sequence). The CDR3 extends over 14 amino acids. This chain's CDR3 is CASSNRGSTGELFF. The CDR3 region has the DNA TGTGCCAGTAGTAATCGTGGGAGCACCGGGGAGCTGTTTTTT.

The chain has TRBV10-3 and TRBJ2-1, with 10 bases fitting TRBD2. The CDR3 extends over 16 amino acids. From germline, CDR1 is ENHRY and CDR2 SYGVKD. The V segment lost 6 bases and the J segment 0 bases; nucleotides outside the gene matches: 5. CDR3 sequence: CAISTSGASSYNEQFF. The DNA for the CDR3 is TGTGCCATCAGCACTAGCGGGGCGAGCTCCTACAATGAGCAGTTCTTC.

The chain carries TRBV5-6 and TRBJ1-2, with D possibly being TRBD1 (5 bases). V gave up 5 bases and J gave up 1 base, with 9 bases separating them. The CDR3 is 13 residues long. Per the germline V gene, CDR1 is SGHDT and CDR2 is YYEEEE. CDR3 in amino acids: CASREQVNYGYTF. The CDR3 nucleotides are TGTGCCAGCAGAGAACAGGTTAACTATGGCTACACCTTC.

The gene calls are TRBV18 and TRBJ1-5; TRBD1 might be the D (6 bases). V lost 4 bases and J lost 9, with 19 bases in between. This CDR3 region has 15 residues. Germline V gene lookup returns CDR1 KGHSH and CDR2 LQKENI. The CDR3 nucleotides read TGTGCCAGCTCACTGGGAGGGGGACCCCAACGGCCCCAGCATTTT. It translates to CASSLGGGPQRPQHF.

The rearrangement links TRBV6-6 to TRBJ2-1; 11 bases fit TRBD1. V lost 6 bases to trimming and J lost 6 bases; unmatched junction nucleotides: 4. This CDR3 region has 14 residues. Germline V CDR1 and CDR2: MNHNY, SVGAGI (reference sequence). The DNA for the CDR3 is TGTGCCAGCAGGGCCGGGACAGGGGGCAATGAGCAGTTCTTC. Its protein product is CASRAGTGGNEQFF.

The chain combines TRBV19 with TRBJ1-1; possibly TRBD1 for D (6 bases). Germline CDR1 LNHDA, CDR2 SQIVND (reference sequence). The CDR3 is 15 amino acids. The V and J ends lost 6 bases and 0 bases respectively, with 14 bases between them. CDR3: CASRLDRRVNTEAFF. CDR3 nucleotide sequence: TGTGCCAGTAGGTTGGACAGAAGGGTGAACACTGAAGCTTTCTTT.